In its sample, the clone carrying this TCR beta chain was seen once. These data belong to a study of blood T cells in healthy people across ages. The CDR3 spans 16 residues. The junction had 13 bases not matched to a gene; V was cut back by 3 bases and J by 7 bases. A second PCR, run for about 7 to 11 cycles, used a sample-barcoded 5' primer plus a J-beta primer mix. A single record per CDR3 protein comes from TCRdb applying MiXCR to the 5' RACE reads. The profile covers 700,000 to 950,000 distinct CDR3 sequences, with more than 40% appearing a single time and more than 20% taken by the ten largest. V and J are TRBV12-3 or TRBV12-4 and TRBJ2-7; TRBD2 matches 9 bases. This clonotype originated in a woman aged 55 to 70 in good health. Material: blood. The CDR3 region is CASSLLAGVSYNEQYF. The CDR3 DNA sequence: TGTGCCAGCAGTTTGTTAGCGGGGGTTTCCTACAATGAGCAGTACTTC.